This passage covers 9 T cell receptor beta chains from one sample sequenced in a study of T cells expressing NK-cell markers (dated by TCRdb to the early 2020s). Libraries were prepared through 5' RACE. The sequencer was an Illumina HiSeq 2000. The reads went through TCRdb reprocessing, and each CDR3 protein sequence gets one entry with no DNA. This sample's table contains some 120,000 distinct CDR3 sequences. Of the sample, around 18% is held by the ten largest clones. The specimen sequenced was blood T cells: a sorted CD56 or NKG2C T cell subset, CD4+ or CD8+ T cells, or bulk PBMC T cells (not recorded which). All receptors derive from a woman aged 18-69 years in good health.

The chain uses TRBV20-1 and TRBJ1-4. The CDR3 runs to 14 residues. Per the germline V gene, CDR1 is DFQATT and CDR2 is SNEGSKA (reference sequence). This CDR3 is CSASLADTNEKLFF.

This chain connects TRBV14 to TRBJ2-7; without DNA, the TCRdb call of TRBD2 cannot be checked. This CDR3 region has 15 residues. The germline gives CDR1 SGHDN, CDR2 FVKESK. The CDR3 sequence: CASSQEEGGRYEQYF. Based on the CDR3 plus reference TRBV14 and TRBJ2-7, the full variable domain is EAGVTQFPSHSVIEKGQTVTLRCDPISGHDNLYWYRRVMGKEIKFLLHFVKESKQDESGMPNNRFLAERTGGTYSTLKVQPAELEDSGVYFCASSQEEGGRYEQYFGPGTRLTVT.

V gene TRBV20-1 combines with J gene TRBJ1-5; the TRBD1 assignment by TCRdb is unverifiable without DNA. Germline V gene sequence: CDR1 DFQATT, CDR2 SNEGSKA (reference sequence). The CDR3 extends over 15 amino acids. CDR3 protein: CSATGSGTANQPQHF.

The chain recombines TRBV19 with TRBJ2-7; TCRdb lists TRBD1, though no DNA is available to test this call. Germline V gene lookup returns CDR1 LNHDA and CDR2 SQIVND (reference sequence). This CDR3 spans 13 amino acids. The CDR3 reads CASTRTGGSEQYF.

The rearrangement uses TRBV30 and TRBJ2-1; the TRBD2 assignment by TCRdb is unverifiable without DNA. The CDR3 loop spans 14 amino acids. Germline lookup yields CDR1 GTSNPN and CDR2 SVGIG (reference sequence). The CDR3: CAWSPNKSGNEQFF.

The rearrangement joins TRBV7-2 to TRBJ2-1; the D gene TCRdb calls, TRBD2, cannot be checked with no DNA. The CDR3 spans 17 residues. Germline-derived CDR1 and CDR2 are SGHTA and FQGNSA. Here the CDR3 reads CASSARLAGSSYNEQFF.

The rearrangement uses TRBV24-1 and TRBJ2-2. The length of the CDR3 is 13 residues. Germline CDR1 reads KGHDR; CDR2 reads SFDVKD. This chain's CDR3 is CATNGGTTGELFF.

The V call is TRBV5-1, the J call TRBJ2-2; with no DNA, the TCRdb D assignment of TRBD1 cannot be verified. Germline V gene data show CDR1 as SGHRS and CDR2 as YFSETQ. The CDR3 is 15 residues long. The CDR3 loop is CASSEDRIVAGELFF.

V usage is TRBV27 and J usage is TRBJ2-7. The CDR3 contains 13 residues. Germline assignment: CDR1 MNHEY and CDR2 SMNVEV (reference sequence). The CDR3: CASSRNEAYEQYF.